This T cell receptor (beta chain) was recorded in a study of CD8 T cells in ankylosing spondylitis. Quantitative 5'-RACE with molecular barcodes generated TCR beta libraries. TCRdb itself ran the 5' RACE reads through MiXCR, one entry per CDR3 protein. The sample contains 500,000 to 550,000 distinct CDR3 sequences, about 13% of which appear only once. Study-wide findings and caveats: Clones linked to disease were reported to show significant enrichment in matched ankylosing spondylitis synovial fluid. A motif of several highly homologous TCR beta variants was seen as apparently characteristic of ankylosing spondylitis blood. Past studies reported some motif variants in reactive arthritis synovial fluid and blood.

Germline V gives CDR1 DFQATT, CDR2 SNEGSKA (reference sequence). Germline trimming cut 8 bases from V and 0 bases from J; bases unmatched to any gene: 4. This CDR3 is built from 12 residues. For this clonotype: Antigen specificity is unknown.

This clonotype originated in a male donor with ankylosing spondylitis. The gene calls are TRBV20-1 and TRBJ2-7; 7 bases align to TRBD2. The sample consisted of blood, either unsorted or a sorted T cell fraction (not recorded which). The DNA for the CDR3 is TGCAGTAGACAGCGGGACTCCTACGAGCAGTACTTC. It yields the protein CSRQRDSYEQYF.